This TCR beta chain stems from a study of cytomegalovirus exposure and HLA in healthy donors. Notes on the study in general: Subsequent analysis showed first-cohort TCR clusters tending to co-occur in 120 validation repertoires.

The donors were members of the validation cohort, which comprised 90 to 150 subjects and was separate from the first cohort of roughly 700 subjects. As for this clone: Its antigen remains unknown. One junction end does not reproduce the germline sequence, and a read error may be involved.

The repertoire was sequenced with immunoSEQ multiplex PCR; TCRdb's copy has only in-frame clones and lacks some. The table includes about 270,000 clones, about 86% detected once. The V gene's germline CDR1 is MNHEY and CDR2 SVGAGI. There are 13 residues in the CDR3. The clonotype was recovered from a woman younger than 35 in good health and CMV-seronegative. Material for sequencing was PBMCs. The V gene is TRBV6-5, the J gene TRBJ1-2; D perhaps matches TRBD1 (5 bases). The CDR3 nucleotides read TGTGTCAGCAGCCCCGAGTGGGGGGACGGCTACACCTTC. Translating it yields CVSSPEWGDGYTF.